This T cell receptor beta chain originates from a study of CD4 T cells in relation to SARS-CoV-2 and coronaviruses. Across the whole study: After roughly 9 days of antigen culture, PBMC TCR beta CDR3s were sequenced. The restricting HLA molecule for shared crossreactive spike epitopes was mapped.

Naive or memory CD4+ cells were cultured 1:1 with T cell-depleted PBMCs plus CEF. This clone has a handful of counts. Its antigen remains unidentified. Profiling relied on immunoSEQ multiplex PCR, and the TCRdb table lists in-frame clones only, not all of them. Among around 41,000 clones, about 87% were seen once, and the ten largest hold around 1.2%. Material: naive CD4+ T cells from PBMCs, cultured in vitro. Subset meaning: naive CD4+ T cells isolated by negative enrichment. The clonotype originates from an adult with COVID-19.

The CDR3 nucleotides are TGTGCCAGCAGTTTACAGCCCCTTTATGAGCAGTTCTTC. This codes for CASSLQPLYEQFF. The V and J genes are TRBV28 and TRBJ2-1; unclear D gene. The germline V gene encodes CDR1 MDHEN and CDR2 SYDVKM. Trimming left V 2 bases short and J 8 bases short, with 10 bases between. This CDR3 is built from 13 residues.